This T cell receptor beta chain was documented in a study of cytomegalovirus exposure and HLA in healthy donors. The J segment lost 4 bases and the V segment lost 5 bases, leaving 9 bases of the junction unmatched. The germline CDR1 and CDR2 sequences are SGHTA and FQGNSA. The CDR3 has 17 residues. About this clone: Its antigen remains unknown.

The donors were part of the 120-subject validation cohort, which stood apart from the approximately 630-subject first cohort. Libraries were prepared by immunoSEQ multiplex PCR; TCRdb keeps only in-frame clonotypes and omits some of them. The sample carries over 150,000 clones, about nine tenths recorded once. Study-wide findings and caveats: There were some 150 TCR beta chains listed as cytomegalovirus-associated. Reports credit the classifier with highly specific, highly sensitive diagnosis of cytomegalovirus status. For most TCR sequences rarity was the rule, although some public TCRs occurred in many donors.

The source is a woman aged 25 to 39 in good health and CMV-seronegative. What was sequenced was PBMCs. The genes are TRBV7-2 and TRBJ2-7, with TRBD2 matching 15 bases. In DNA form, the CDR3 reads TGTGCCAGCAGCCTTGGACTAGCGGGAGGGCTTTTGTACGAGCAGTACTTC. Protein sequence: CASSLGLAGGLLYEQYF.